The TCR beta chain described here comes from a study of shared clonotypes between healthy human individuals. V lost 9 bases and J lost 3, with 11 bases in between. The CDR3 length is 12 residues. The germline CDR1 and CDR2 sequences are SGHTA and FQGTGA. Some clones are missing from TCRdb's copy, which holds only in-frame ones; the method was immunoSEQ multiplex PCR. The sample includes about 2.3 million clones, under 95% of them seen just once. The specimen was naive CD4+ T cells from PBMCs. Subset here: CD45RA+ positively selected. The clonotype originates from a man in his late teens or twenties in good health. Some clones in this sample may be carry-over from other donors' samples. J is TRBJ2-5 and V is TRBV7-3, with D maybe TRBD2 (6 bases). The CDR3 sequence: CASSVAEETQYF. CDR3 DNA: TGTGCCAGTTCGGTAGCGGAAGAGACCCAGTACTTC. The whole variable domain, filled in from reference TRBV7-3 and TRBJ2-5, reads GAGVSQTPSNKVTEKGKYVELRCDPISGHTALYWYRQSLGQGPEFLIYFQGTGAADDSGLPNDRFFAVRPEGSVSTLKIQRTERGDSAVYLCASSVAEETQYFGPGTRLLVL.